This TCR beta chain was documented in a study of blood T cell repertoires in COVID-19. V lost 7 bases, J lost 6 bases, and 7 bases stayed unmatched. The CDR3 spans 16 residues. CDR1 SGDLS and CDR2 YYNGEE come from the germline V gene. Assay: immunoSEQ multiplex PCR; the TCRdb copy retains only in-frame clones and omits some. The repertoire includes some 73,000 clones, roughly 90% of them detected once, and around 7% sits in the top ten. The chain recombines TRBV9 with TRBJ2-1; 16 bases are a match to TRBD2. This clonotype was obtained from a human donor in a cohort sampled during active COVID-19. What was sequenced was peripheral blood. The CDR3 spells CASRDGTSGGVNEQFF. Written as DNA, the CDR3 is TGTGCCAGCCGCGATGGGACTAGCGGGGGGGTCAATGAGCAGTTCTTC.